This T cell receptor beta chain was sequenced during a study of regulatory T cells in long-lasting Graves disease. The CDR3 totals 18 residues. Germline CDR1 is SGHRS and CDR2 is YFSETQ. V was shortened by 0 bases and J by 0 bases, with 13 bases between the two germline ends. Time point specified: persistent/refractory GD, antithyroid drugs over 5 years with positive TRAb. RNA isolated from PBMCs was used to make the TCR library. Library construction for TCR beta used iRepertoire HTBI primers and Arm-PCR of CDR3 regions. TCRdb redid the calling of the multiplex PCR reads with MiXCR, one entry per CDR3 protein. The sample shows 400,000 to 600,000 distinct CDR3 sequences, 20% to 25% of them seen only once.

This sequence was found in a female donor with Graves disease. The specimen was peripheral blood mononuclear cells (PBMCs), collected when the disease was refractory, from a patient treated with antithyroid drugs. V usage is TRBV5-1 and J usage is TRBJ1-6, with unresolved D. CDR3 nucleotides: TGCGCCAGCAGCTTGGCAGCAACTACCAGCTCCTATAATTCACCCCTCCACTTT. It translates to CASSLAATTSSYNSPLHF.